The present T cell receptor beta chain was sequenced within a study of T-cell reconstitution after alpha-beta-depleted transplantation in children. The library targeted TCRbeta and was prepared with unique molecular identifiers. A single record per CDR3 protein comes from TCRdb applying MiXCR to the PCR reads. Counted here are approximately 1,000,000 distinct CDR3 sequences, around 30% occurring once; the ten biggest clones make up roughly 30%. The CDR3 is 13 residues long. Trimming left V 6 bases short and J 2 bases short, with 9 bases between. This clonotype was seen a few times. This rearrangement joins TRBV12-3 or TRBV12-4 to TRBJ2-3; no clear D gene. This clonotype was obtained from a boy under two years old who had a stem cell transplant for SCID, so the T cells may come from the graft donor. Sequencing was performed on PBMCs, mostly from graft donor cells, taken 360 days after TCRalphabeta/CD19-depleted stem cell transplant. The DNA for the CDR3 is TGTGCCAGCAGAATCCCCCCCACAGATACGCAGTATTTT. Translation: CASRIPPTDTQYF.